This TCR beta chain was found in a study of glioma-infiltrating T cells after dendritic cell vaccination. Study-level information: Glioblastoma patients came from Phase I and II dendritic cell vaccination trials. Between about 2003 and 2012, patients got autologous tumor lysate-pulsed dendritic cell vaccines. Patients received three intradermal dendritic cell vaccine injections at biweekly intervals.

The table came from immunoSEQ multiplex PCR; TCRdb's copy has only in-frame clones and leaves some out. This sample has 100,000 to 120,000 clones, with 90% found just once. Noted time point: after dendritic cell vaccination, including at tumor progression/relapse. As concerns this clone: Its antigen is unknown.

Study-wide results and limits: Higher pretreatment TIL content predicted longer progression-free time and survival.

CDR3 length: 13 residues. The trim removed 5 bases at V and 6 bases at J, leaving 7 bases unmatched. Germline V lookup: CDR1 GTSNPN, CDR2 SVGIG (reference sequence). The clonotype originates from a human donor with glioblastoma. The material sequenced was blood, taken after dendritic cell vaccination. The chain couples TRBV30 to TRBJ1-5; 7 bases line up with TRBD1. The CDR3 DNA follows: TGTGCCTGGTCGGGACAGCGGAGTCAGCCCCAGCATTTT. As protein: CAWSGQRSQPQHF.